The 5 T cell receptor beta chains below come from one sample, sequenced in a study of identical twins. TCRdb redid the calling of the 5' RACE reads with MiXCR, one entry per CDR3 protein. The sample has roughly 470,000 distinct CDR3 sequences; about 13% are singletons. These data were likewise used in another study, on yellow fever vaccine responses in identical twins.

Sequencing was done on a sample of CD4+ T cells sorted from blood. These receptors all come from a woman between 18 and 30 years old in good health.

This clonotype was recorded a few times. V usage is TRBV29-1 and J usage is TRBJ2-3; 13 bases map to TRBD2. Germline CDR1 is SQVTM and CDR2 is ANQGSEA. This CDR3 is 16 amino acids long. J was trimmed by 2 bases and V by 6 bases; bases with no gene match: 8. The CDR3 DNA reads TGCAGCGTCAGAGGGACTAGCGGGACCCCCACAGATACGCAGTATTTT. Residues: CSVRGTSGTPTDTQYF.

The J gene is TRBJ2-4, the V gene TRBV6-1; D is perhaps TRBD1 or TRBD2 (5 bases each). This CDR3 contains 13 residues. CDR1 and CDR2 (germline): MNHNS, SASEGT. V shed 6 bases and J shed 10 bases, with 16 bases lying between them. CDR3 residues: CASSPGARGIQYF. CDR3 coding DNA: TGTGCCAGCAGCCCCGGGGCCCGAGGGATTCAGTACTTC.

The V gene is TRBV7-2, the J gene TRBJ2-4; the D is unclear. Trimming left V 5 bases short and J 9 bases short, with 8 bases between. Germline-derived CDR1 and CDR2 are SGHTA and FQGNSA. The CDR3 totals 11 residues. The CDR3 spells CASSDEGIQYF. Here the CDR3 DNA reads TGTGCCAGCAGCGACGAAGGCATTCAGTACTTC.

This clonotype showed up just a few times. The chain joins TRBV28 to TRBJ2-7, with a possible D match to TRBD1 (6 bases). The germline V gene has CDR1 MDHEN and CDR2 SYDVKM. The length of the CDR3 is 12 residues. The ends were cut back, 7 bases at V and 4 bases at J, with 11 bases in the middle. The CDR3 reads CASMGARYEQYF. The CDR3 nucleotides read TGTGCCAGCATGGGGGCGCGGTACGAGCAGTACTTC.

This clonotype was picked up a small number of times. The chain joins TRBV7-2 to TRBJ2-5; TRBD1 agrees at 11 bases. J lost 5 bases, V lost 5 bases, and 7 bases had no gene match. Germline values: CDR1 SGHTA, CDR2 FQGNSA. The CDR3 covers 15 residues. CDR3 DNA: TGTGCCAGCAGCCCTATGGGACAGGGGGGCGAGACCCAGTACTTC. It encodes CASSPMGQGGETQYF. Drawing the rest from reference TRBV7-2 and TRBJ2-5, the complete variable domain is GAGVSQSPSNKVTEKGKDVELRCDPISGHTALYWYRQSLGQGLEFLIYFQGNSAPDKSGLPSDRFSAERTGGSVSTLTIQRTQQEDSAVYLCASSPMGQGGETQYFGPGTRLLVL.